This T cell receptor (beta chain) was captured in a study of shared T cell receptors in the human thymus. This table comes from immunoSEQ multiplex PCR, and its TCRdb copy is limited to in-frame clones, with some not included. Among some 700,000 clones listed, over 75% were seen once. The V and J ends lost 3 bases and 6 bases, in that order; junction bases with no gene match: 5. Germline CDR1 reads LGHNA; CDR2 reads YSLEER. The CDR3 is 15 residues long. These data are also associated with another study on human thymus T cells. That investigation notes: Gene usage (both V and J) appeared biased in thymic and blood repertoires.

This receptor was obtained from a boy in the first two years of life with a congenital heart defect. The sample comprised thymocytes. This chain joins TRBV4-3 and TRBJ2-2; 9 bases are shared with TRBD2. CDR3 coding DNA: TGCGCCAGCAGCCATTGGGTAGCGGGAGCCGGGGAGCTGTTTTTT. Amino acid sequence: CASSHWVAGAGELFF.